This is a list of T cell receptor beta chains from one sample in a study of blood T cell repertoires in COVID-19. Measured with immunoSEQ multiplex PCR; TCRdb has only the in-frame clones, and not every one. The table records around 200,000 clones, approximately 83% of them present only once. Sequencing was carried out using peripheral blood. The receptors derive from a human donor with active or convalescent COVID-19. The donor label of this sample is uncertain. Each CDR3 is given with its conserved first and last residue. Fields, in order: D gene, clone size, J gene, V gene, CDR3 protein, CDR3 DNA. The D gene is left open where the match is weak. Not every row has a clone size; where given, it reads once, few, many or a size class.

>NA|NA|TRBJ2-3|TRBV9
CASSVELLSTDTQYF
TGTGCCAGCAGCGTAGAATTACTGAGCACAGATACGCAGTATTTT
>TRBD1|once|TRBJ1-1|TRBV6-6
CASSGTGTGGLEAFF
TGTGCCAGCAGTGGGACCGGGACAGGGGGCCTTGAAGCTTTCTTT
>TRBD1|NA|TRBJ1-2|TRBV29-1
CSVEGGQGDGYTF
TGCAGCGTTGAGGGTGGGCAGGGGGATGGCTACACCTTC
>NA|once|TRBJ1-1|TRBV29-1
CSVEVSPNTEAFF
TGCAGCGTTGAAGTGAGCCCGAACACTGAAGCTTTCTTT
>NA|NA|TRBJ2-7|TRBV27
CASSFLSGGPHEQYF
TGTGCCAGCAGTTTCTTATCGGGGGGCCCCCACGAGCAGTACTTC
>TRBD1|NA|TRBJ1-2|TRBV9
CASSVEAGGSYGYTF
TGTGCCAGCAGCGTAGAGGCAGGGGGCAGCTATGGCTACACCTTC
>NA|NA|TRBJ1-2|TRBV9
CASSVDEGVNYGYTF
TGTGCCAGCAGCGTAGACGAGGGGGTCAACTATGGCTACACCTTC
>NA|NA|TRBJ2-5|TRBV5-6
CASGRQGGQETQYF
TGTGCCAGCGGGAGGCAGGGGGGCCAAGAGACCCAGTACTTC
>TRBD2|NA|TRBJ2-1|TRBV7-3
CASSPGLAGYEQFF
TGTGCCAGCAGCCCTGGACTAGCGGGGTATGAGCAGTTCTTC
>NA|few|TRBJ1-5|TRBV12-1
CASSFGGGRGLLNQPQHF
TGTGCCAGCAGCTTTGGGGGCGGGCGGGGCCTTCTCAATCAGCCCCAGCATTTT
>NA|once|TRBJ1-3|TRBV7-9
CASSPSGNTIYF
TGTGCCAGCAGCCCATCTGGAAACACCATATATTTT
>TRBD2|NA|TRBJ2-3|TRBV14
CASSQDEGSGRAWTDTQYF
TGTGCCAGCAGCCAAGATGAAGGTAGCGGGAGGGCCTGGACAGATACGCAGTATTTT
>NA|NA|TRBJ2-7|TRBV7-9
CASSLNREEYEQYF
TGTGCCAGCAGCTTAAACAGGGAAGAGTACGAGCAGTACTTC
>NA|NA|TRBJ1-2|TRBV11-3
CASSPRTEIRYTF
TGTGCCAGCAGCCCCCGGACAGAGATTCGCTACACCTTC
>NA|NA|TRBJ2-1|TRBV28
CASSLYNEQFF
TGTGCCAGCAGCCTCTACAATGAGCAGTTCTTC
>TRBD2|NA|TRBJ2-7|TRBV2
CASSEEGTSGAYEQYF
TGTGCCAGCAGTGAAGAAGGGACTAGCGGGGCCTACGAGCAGTACTTC
>TRBD2|NA|TRBJ2-7|TRBV9
CASSVGGTLEQYF
TGTGCCAGCAGCGTGGGGGGGACTCTAGAGCAGTACTTC
>NA|NA|TRBJ2-3|TRBV27
CASSPIPRGLTDTQYF
TGTGCCAGCAGCCCCATTCCCAGGGGCTTGACAGATACGCAGTATTTT
>TRBD1|NA|TRBJ1-1|TRBV6-2/TRBV6-3
CASSLGQGITEAFF
TGTGCCAGCAGCCTTGGACAGGGGATCACTGAAGCTTTCTTT
>NA|NA|TRBJ2-7|TRBV29-1
CSVVTGGEEQYF
TGCAGCGTTGTAACAGGGGGGGAGGAGCAGTACTTC
>NA|NA|TRBJ1-3|TRBV3-1/TRBV3-2
CASSQLAAQNTIYF
TGTGCCAGCAGCCAGTTGGCGGCGCAAAACACCATATATTTT
>TRBD1|once|TRBJ1-1|TRBV6-2/TRBV6-3
CASSSARTGGPAEAFF
TGTGCCAGCAGTTCCGCGAGGACAGGGGGCCCGGCTGAAGCTTTCTTT
>NA|NA|TRBJ1-4|TRBV7-6
CASSLNVRGLEKLFF
TGTGCCAGCAGCCTAAACGTCCGGGGACTTGAAAAACTGTTTTTT
>NA|NA|TRBJ2-7|TRBV5-1
CASSLRQDYYEQYF
TGCGCCAGCAGCTTGAGGCAGGACTACTACGAGCAGTACTTC
>NA|few|TRBJ1-2|TRBV16
CASSLTHYDGYTF
TGTGCCAGCAGCCTTACCCACTATGATGGCTACACCTTC
>TRBD2|NA|TRBJ2-7|TRBV7-3
CASSLGQVAGAEQYF
TGTGCCAGCAGCTTAGGTCAGGTAGCGGGAGCCGAGCAGTACTTC
>NA|NA|TRBJ2-7|TRBV9
CASSVGSSYEQYF
TGTGCCAGCAGCGTAGGGAGCTCCTACGAGCAGTACTTC
>NA|NA|TRBJ2-3|TRBV9
CASSPIHDFNADTQYF
TGTGCCAGCAGCCCTATCCATGATTTCAATGCAGATACGCAGTATTTT
>NA|NA|TRBJ1-3|TRBV10-3
CAIRPTGSSDTIYF
TGTGCCATCAGACCCACAGGGTCCTCGGACACCATATATTTT
>NA|few|TRBJ1-2|TRBV6-5
CASSYGGGDGYTF
TGTGCCAGCAGTTACGGGGGCGGCGATGGCTACACCTTC
>TRBD2|NA|TRBJ2-5|TRBV25-1
CASSAPSGSETQYF
TGTGCCAGCAGTGCGCCTAGCGGGAGTGAGACCCAGTACTTC
>TRBD1|once|TRBJ2-4|TRBV29-1
CSAGQGGNIQYF
TGCAGCGCGGGACAGGGAGGGAACATTCAGTACTTC
>NA|NA|TRBJ1-6|TRBV12-3/TRBV12-4
CASSLLRNSPLHF
TGTGCCAGCAGTTTACTGAGAAATTCACCCCTCCACTTT
>TRBD1|NA|TRBJ1-1|TRBV5-1
CASSLGPSGQGHTEAFF
TGCGCCAGCAGCTTGGGGCCCTCCGGACAGGGGCACACTGAAGCTTTCTTT
>NA|NA|TRBJ1-1|TRBV11-1
CASSLVTGNTEAFF
TGTGCCAGCAGCTTAGTGACAGGGAACACTGAAGCTTTCTTT
>NA|NA|TRBJ2-3|TRBV9
CASSVGGGGTDTQYF
TGTGCCAGCAGCGTTGGAGGGGGGGGCACAGATACGCAGTATTTT
>NA|many|TRBJ1-5|TRBV28
CASSLRRDVQPQHF
TGTGCCAGCAGTTTAAGGCGGGACGTTCAGCCCCAGCATTTT
>TRBD2|NA|TRBJ2-1|TRBV3-1/TRBV3-2
CASSRRPGLAYNEQFF
TGTGCCAGCAGCCGACGCCCGGGACTAGCCTACAATGAGCAGTTCTTC
>NA|few|TRBJ1-1|TRBV30
CAWRYGRGEAFF
TGTGCCTGGAGATACGGCAGGGGTGAAGCTTTCTTT
>NA|NA|TRBJ2-6|TRBV6-2/TRBV6-3
CASSYSGAGANVLTF
TGTGCCAGCAGTTACTCAGGGGCTGGGGCCAACGTCCTGACTTTC
>TRBD2|once|TRBJ2-3|TRBV11-2
CASSQPGLAASTDTQYF
TGTGCCAGCAGCCAACCGGGACTAGCGGCTAGCACAGATACGCAGTATTTT
>NA|NA|TRBJ2-2|TRBV7-7
CASSLERTGELFF
TGTGCTAGCAGCTTGGAGCGGACCGGGGAGCTGTTTTTT
>NA|once|TRBJ2-7|TRBV5-5
CASSLAGGFTVAEQYF
TGTGCCAGCAGCTTGGCCGGGGGTTTCACCGTCGCCGAGCAGTACTTC
>TRBD1|NA|TRBJ2-1|TRBV13
CASSLGQGTYNEQFF
TGTGCCAGCAGCCTGGGACAGGGAACCTACAATGAGCAGTTCTTC
>TRBD2|NA|TRBJ2-7|TRBV5-6
CASSLFGLAGPYEQYF
TGTGCCAGCAGCTTATTCGGACTAGCGGGACCCTACGAGCAGTACTTC
>TRBD2|NA|TRBJ2-3|TRBV29-1
CSVEGGGGATDTQYF
TGCAGCGTTGAAGGGGGCGGGGGGGCGACAGATACGCAGTATTTT
>NA|NA|TRBJ2-5|TRBV5-4
CASSLKLSETQYF
TGTGCCAGCAGCTTGAAACTATCAGAGACCCAGTACTTC
>TRBD1|NA|TRBJ1-2|TRBV4-3
CASSQDIVGQGTRYGYTF
TGCGCCAGCAGCCAAGATATTGTAGGACAGGGCACTCGGTATGGCTACACCTTC
>TRBD1|few|TRBJ1-5|TRBV30
CAWSSPDRVGQPQHF
TGTGCCTGGAGTTCCCCCGACAGGGTGGGTCAGCCCCAGCATTTT
>NA|NA|TRBJ1-5|TRBV4-2
CASSQESREAQPQHF
TGTGCCAGCAGCCAAGAAAGTAGGGAGGCTCAGCCCCAGCATTTT
>NA|NA|TRBJ2-3|TRBV18
CASSLVWRNAPGTDTQYF
TGTGCCAGCTCCCTAGTTTGGCGTAACGCCCCTGGCACAGATACGCAGTATTTT
>NA|NA|TRBJ1-2|TRBV6-5
CASSYGEANYGYTF
TGTGCCAGCAGTTACGGGGAGGCGAACTATGGCTACACCTTC
>TRBD2|NA|TRBJ2-1|TRBV18
CASSRTSGSFNEQFF
TGTGCCAGCTCACGGACTAGCGGGAGTTTCAATGAGCAGTTCTTC
>NA|NA|TRBJ1-2|TRBV11-2
CASSLDLYGYTF
TGTGCCAGCAGCTTAGATCTTTATGGCTACACCTTC
>TRBD1|NA|TRBJ1-1|TRBV5-1
CASSLVANRGANTEAFF
TGCGCCAGCAGCTTGGTGGCTAACAGGGGGGCGAACACTGAAGCTTTCTTT